The present T cell receptor (beta chain) was sequenced within a study of cytomegalovirus exposure and HLA in healthy donors. Study-level points and caveats: Earlier results showed most TCR beta V segments being productive about 87% or about 30% of the time.

The count of this clone is one. Antigen unknown. This CDR3 region has 15 residues. Germline CDR1 is SGDLS and CDR2 is YYNGEE. V was trimmed by 4 bases and J by 4 bases, leaving 15 bases between them. PCR used 60 Vbeta primers and 13 Jbeta primers. Only in-frame clones appear in the TCRdb table, and some are missing; sequencing was by immunoSEQ multiplex PCR. Altogether 150,000 to 200,000 clones are present, about four fifths being singletons, with the ten largest covering about 1.8%. The sample was PBMCs. This receptor was taken from a man between 18 and 29 years old in good health and CMV-seronegative. V is TRBV9 and J is TRBJ1-3; the D gene is possibly TRBD1 (5 bases). The CDR3 sequence: CASSSGGASGNTIYF. CDR3 coding DNA: TGTGCCAGCAGCTCAGGAGGGGCTAGCGGAAACACCATATATTTT.